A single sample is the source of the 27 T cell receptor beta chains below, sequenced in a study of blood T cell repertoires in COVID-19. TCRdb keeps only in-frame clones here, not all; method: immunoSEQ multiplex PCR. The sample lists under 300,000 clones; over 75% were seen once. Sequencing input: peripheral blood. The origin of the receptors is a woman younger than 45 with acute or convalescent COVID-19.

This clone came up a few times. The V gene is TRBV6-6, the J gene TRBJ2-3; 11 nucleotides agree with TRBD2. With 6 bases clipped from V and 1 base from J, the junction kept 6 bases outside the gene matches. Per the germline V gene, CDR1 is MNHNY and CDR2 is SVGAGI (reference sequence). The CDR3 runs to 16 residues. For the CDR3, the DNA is TGTGCCAGCAGCCTCACTAGCGGGAGTGGCACAGATACGCAGTATTTT. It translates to CASSLTSGSGTDTQYF.

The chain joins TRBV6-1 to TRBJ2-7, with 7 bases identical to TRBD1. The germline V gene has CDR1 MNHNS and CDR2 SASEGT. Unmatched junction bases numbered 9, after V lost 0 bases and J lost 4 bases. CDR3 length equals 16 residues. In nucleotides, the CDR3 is TGTGCCAGCAGTGAAGCTATCGAGGACAGGCGATACGAGCAGTACTTC. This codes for CASSEAIEDRRYEQYF.

The CDR3 DNA sequence: TGTGCCAGCAGCTTGGGCAGGGAGGTCTATGGCTACACCTTC. This gives the protein CASSLGREVYGYTF. The chain joins TRBV5-4 to TRBJ1-2, with TRBD1 as a possible D gene (5 bases). Germline V lookup: CDR1 SGHNT, CDR2 YYREEE (reference sequence). V lost 0 bases and J 4 bases, leaving 10 bases between the germline ends. The CDR3 totals 14 residues.

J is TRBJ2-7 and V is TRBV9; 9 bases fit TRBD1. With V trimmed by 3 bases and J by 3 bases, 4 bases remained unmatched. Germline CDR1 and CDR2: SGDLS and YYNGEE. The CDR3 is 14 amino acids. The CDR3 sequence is CASSEGQGGYEQYF. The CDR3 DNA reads TGTGCCAGCAGCGAGGGACAGGGAGGCTACGAGCAGTACTTC.

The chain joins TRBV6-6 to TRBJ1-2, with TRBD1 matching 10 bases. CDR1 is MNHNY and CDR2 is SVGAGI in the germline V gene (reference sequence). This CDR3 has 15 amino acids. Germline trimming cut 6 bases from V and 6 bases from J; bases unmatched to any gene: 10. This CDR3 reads CASRGPGTGENGYTF. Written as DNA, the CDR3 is TGTGCCAGCAGGGGGCCCGGGACAGGGGAGAATGGCTACACCTTC.

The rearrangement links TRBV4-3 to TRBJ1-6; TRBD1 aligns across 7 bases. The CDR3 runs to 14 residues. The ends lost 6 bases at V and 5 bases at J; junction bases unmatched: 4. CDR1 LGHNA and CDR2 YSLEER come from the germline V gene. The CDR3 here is CASRSGTDNSPLHF. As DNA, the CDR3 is TGCGCCAGCAGGTCCGGGACAGATAATTCACCCCTCCACTTT.

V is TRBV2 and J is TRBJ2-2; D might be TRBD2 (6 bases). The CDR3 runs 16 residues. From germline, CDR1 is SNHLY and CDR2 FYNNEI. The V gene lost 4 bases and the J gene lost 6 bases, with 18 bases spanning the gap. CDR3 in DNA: TGTGCCAGCAGTGGCTTTCGAGGGCCGGGGGCCGGGGAGCTGTTTTTT. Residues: CASSGFRGPGAGELFF.

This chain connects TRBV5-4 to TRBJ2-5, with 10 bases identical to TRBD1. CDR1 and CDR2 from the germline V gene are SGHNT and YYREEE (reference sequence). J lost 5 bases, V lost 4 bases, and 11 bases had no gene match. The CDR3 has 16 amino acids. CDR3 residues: CASSPVSGDRGETQYF. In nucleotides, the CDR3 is TGTGCCAGCAGCCCCGTGAGTGGGGACAGGGGCGAGACCCAGTACTTC.

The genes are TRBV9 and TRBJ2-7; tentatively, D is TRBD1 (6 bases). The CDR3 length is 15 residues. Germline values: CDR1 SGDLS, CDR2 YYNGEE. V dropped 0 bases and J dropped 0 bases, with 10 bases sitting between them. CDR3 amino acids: CASSVGQGLSYEQYF. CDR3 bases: TGTGCCAGCAGCGTAGGCCAGGGGCTCTCCTACGAGCAGTACTTC.

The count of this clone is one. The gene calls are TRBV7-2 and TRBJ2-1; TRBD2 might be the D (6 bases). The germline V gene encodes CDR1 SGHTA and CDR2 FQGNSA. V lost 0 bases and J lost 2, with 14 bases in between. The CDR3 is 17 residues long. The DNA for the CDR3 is TGTGCCAGCAGCTTAGCGCAGACAGCGGGCACCTACAATGAGCAGTTCTTC. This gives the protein CASSLAQTAGTYNEQFF. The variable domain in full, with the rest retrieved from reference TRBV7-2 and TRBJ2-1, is GAGVSQSPSNKVTEKGKDVELRCDPISGHTALYWYRQSLGQGLEFLIYFQGNSAPDKSGLPSDRFSAERTGGSVSTLTIQRTQQEDSAVYLCASSLAQTAGTYNEQFFGPGTRLTVL.

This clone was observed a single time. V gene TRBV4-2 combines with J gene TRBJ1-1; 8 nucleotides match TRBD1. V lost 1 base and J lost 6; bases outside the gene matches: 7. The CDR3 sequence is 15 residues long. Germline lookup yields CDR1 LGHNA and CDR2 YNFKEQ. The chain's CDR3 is CASSQGTGWNSEAFF. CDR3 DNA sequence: TGTGCCAGCAGCCAAGGGACAGGGTGGAATTCTGAAGCTTTCTTT.

CDR3 nucleotide sequence: TGTGCCACCAGACGGACTAGCGGAGATACGCAGTATTTT. It is translated as CATRRTSGDTQYF. The gene calls are TRBV24-1 and TRBJ2-3, with 10 bases lining up with TRBD2. Germline V gene sequence: CDR1 KGHDR, CDR2 SFDVKD. Trimming at V came to 7 bases and at J to 5 bases, leaving 2 bases not matched to a gene. The CDR3 has 13 amino acids.

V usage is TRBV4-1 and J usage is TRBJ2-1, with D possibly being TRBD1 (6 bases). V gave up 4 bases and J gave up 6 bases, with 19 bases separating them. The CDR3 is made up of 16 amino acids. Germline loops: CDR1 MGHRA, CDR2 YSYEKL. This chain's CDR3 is CASSPLGQHSSNEQFF. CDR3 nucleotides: TGCGCCAGCAGCCCACTGGGACAACATAGTTCCAATGAGCAGTTCTTC.

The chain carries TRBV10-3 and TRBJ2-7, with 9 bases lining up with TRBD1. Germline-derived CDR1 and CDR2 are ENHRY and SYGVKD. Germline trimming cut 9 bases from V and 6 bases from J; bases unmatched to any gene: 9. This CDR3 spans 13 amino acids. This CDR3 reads CAIATGQGPEQYF. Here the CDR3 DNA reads TGTGCCATAGCGACGGGACAGGGACCCGAGCAGTACTTC.

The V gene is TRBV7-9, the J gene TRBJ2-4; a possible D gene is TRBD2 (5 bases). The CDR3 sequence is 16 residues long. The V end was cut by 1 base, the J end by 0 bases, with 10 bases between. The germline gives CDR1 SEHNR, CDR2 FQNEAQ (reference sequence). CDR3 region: CASSLEGAGAKNIQYF. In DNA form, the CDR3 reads TGTGCCAGCAGCTTAGAGGGAGCTGGAGCCAAAAACATTCAGTACTTC.

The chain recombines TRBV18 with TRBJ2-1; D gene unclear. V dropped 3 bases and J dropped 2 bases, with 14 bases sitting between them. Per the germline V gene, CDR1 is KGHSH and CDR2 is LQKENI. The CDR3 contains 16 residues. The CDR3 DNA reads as TGTGCCAGCTCACCTAAACAACATACTACCTACAATGAGCAGTTCTTC. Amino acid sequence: CASSPKQHTTYNEQFF.

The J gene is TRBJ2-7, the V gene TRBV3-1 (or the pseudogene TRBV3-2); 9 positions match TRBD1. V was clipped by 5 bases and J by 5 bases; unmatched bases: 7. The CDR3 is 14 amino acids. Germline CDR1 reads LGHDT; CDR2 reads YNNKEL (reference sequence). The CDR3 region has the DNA TGTGCCAGCAGCTCCGGGACAGGGCCCAACGAGCAGTACTTC. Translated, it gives CASSSGTGPNEQYF.

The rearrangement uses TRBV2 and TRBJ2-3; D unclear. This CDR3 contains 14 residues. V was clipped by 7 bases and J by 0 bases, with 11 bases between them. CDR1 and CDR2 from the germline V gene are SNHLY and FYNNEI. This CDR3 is CASKVLVSTDTQYF. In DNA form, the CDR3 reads TGTGCCAGCAAAGTACTCGTTAGCACAGATACGCAGTATTTT.

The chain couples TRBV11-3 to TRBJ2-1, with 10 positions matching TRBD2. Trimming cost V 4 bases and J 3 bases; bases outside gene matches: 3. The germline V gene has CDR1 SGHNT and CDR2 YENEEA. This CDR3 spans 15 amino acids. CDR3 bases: TGTGCCAGCAGCTCCCTAGCGGGAGTCTACAATGAGCAGTTCTTC. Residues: CASSSLAGVYNEQFF.

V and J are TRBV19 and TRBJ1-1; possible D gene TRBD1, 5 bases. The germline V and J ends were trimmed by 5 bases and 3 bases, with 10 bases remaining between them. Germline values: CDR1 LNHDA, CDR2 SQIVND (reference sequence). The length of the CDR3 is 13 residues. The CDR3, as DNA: TGTGCCAGTAGTGAGGCAGGGCACACTGAAGCTTTCTTT. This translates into CASSEAGHTEAFF.

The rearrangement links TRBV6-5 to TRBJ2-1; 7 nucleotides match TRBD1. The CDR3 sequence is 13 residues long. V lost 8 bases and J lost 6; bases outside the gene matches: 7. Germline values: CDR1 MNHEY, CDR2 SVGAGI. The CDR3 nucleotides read TGTGCCAGCGGACAGGTAACTGGCAATGAGCAGTTCTTC. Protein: CASGQVTGNEQFF.

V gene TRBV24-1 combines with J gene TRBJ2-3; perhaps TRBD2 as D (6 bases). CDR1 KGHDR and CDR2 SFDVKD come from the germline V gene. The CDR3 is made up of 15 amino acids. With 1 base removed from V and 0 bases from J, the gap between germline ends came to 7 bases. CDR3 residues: CATSDFGGSTDTQYF. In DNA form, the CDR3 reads TGTGCCACCAGTGATTTTGGGGGGAGCACAGATACGCAGTATTTT.

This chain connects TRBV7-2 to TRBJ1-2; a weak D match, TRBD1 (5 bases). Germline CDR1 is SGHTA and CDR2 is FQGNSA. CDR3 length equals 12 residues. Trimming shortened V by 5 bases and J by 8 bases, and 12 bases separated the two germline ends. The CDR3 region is CASSPGRGGYTF. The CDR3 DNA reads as TGTGCCAGCAGCCCAGGGCGAGGAGGCTACACCTTC.

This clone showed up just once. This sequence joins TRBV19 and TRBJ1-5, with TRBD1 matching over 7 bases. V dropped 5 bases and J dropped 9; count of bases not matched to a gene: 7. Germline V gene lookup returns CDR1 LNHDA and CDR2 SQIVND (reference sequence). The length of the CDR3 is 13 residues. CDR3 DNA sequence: TGTGCCAGTAGTGACAGGGTGATGGGGCCCCAGCATTTT. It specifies CASSDRVMGPQHF.

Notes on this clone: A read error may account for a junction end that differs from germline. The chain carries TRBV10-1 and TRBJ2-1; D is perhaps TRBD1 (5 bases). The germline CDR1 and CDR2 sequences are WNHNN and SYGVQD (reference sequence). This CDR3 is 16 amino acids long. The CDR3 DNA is TGCGCCAGCAGTGGACGGCGAACAGGATCCTACAGTGAGCAGTTCTTC. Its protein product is CASSGRRTGSYSEQFF.

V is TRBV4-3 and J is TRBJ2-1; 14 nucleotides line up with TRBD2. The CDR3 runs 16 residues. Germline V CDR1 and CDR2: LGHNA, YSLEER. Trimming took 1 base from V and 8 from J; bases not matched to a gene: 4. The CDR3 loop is CASSQAGLAGGDEQFF. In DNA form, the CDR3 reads TGCGCCAGCAGCCAAGCCGGACTAGCGGGAGGTGATGAGCAGTTCTTC.

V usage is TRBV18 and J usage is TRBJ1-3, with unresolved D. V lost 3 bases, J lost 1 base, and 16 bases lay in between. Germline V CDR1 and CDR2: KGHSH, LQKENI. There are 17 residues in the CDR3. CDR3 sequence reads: CASSPLQPSSSGNTIYF. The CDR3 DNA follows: TGTGCCAGCTCACCGTTACAGCCTTCTTCATCTGGAAACACCATATATTTT.